The 16 T cell receptor beta chains given below trace back to one sample, sequenced in a study of T cell responses to AZD1222 COVID-19 vaccine. The repertoire was sequenced with immunoSEQ multiplex PCR; TCRdb's copy has only in-frame clones and lacks some. In the table there are 120,000 to 150,000 clones, nearly 90% of which are singletons. Here the sequenced sample was peripheral blood, taken 28 days after the second dose of the MenACWY control vaccine. The receptor source for this set is an adult who received the MenACWY meningococcal vaccine as a control.

The chain couples TRBV6-5 to TRBJ1-2; D might be TRBD1 (6 bases). V was trimmed by 5 bases and J by 0 bases, leaving 7 bases between them. This CDR3 comprises 13 residues. Germline V gives CDR1 MNHEY, CDR2 SVGAGI. The CDR3 reads CASSTGSNYGYTF. The CDR3 DNA follows: TGTGCCAGCAGTACAGGGTCTAACTATGGCTACACCTTC.

The chain joins TRBV5-4 to TRBJ1-2, with 7 bases fitting TRBD1. The junction had 11 bases not matched to a gene; V was cut back by 4 bases and J by 8 bases. This CDR3 contains 14 residues. CDR1 and CDR2 (germline): SGHNT, YYREEE (reference sequence). CDR3 sequence (DNA): TGTGCCAGCAGCCGCGGACAGGTCCTCAGGGGCTACACCTTC. This codes for CASSRGQVLRGYTF.

The chain uses TRBV4-1 and TRBJ1-1; D not certain. Trimming stripped 0 bases from V and 1 base from J, with 9 bases between. Per the germline V gene, CDR1 is MGHRA and CDR2 is YSYEKL. The CDR3 runs to 15 residues. The CDR3: CASSQDRFPNTEAFF. The CDR3 DNA reads TGCGCCAGCAGCCAAGATCGGTTTCCGAACACTGAAGCTTTCTTT.

The rearrangement joins TRBV2 to TRBJ1-1; D unclear. V was clipped by 4 bases and J by 0 bases, with 9 bases between them. The CDR3 consists of 14 residues. Germline CDR1 SNHLY, CDR2 FYNNEI. This CDR3 reads CASSVAFMNTEAFF. In DNA, the CDR3 is TGTGCCAGCAGTGTCGCATTCATGAACACTGAAGCTTTCTTT.

J is TRBJ1-2 and V is TRBV28, with D possibly TRBD1 on 5 matching bases. With 7 bases removed from V and 8 bases from J, the gap between germline ends came to 11 bases. The CDR3 runs to 11 residues. The germline CDR1 and CDR2 sequences are MDHEN and SYDVKM. The CDR3 loop is CASTRENGYTF. The CDR3 DNA sequence: TGTGCCAGCACCAGGGAGAACGGCTACACCTTC.

This clone was seen a handful of times. The J gene is TRBJ1-3, the V gene TRBV11-2; TRBD1 matches 8 bases. The CDR3 is 16 amino acids. Germline-derived CDR1 and CDR2 are SGHAT and FQNNGV. With V trimmed by 5 bases and J by 0 bases, 6 bases remained unmatched. Here the CDR3 DNA reads TGTGCCAGCAGCCAAGGACAGGGAATCTCTGGAAACACCATATATTTT. The encoded protein is CASSQGQGISGNTIYF.

This clone appeared a few times. The chain combines TRBV15 with TRBJ1-2; TRBD1 might be the D (6 bases). Trimming removed 0 bases from V and 6 bases from J, with 14 bases in between. The CDR3 contains 15 residues. In germline, CDR1 is LNHNV, CDR2 YYDKDF (reference sequence). CDR3 DNA sequence: TGTGCCACCAGCAGAGATCTTTGGGACAAGCATGGCTACACCTTC. Amino acid sequence: CATSRDLWDKHGYTF.

V is TRBV7-9 and J is TRBJ1-5; unclear D gene. This CDR3 has 13 residues. Germline V gene sequence: CDR1 SEHNR, CDR2 FQNEAQ (reference sequence). Trimming took 3 bases from V and 1 from J, leaving 4 bases between them. The CDR3 nucleotides are TGTGCCAGCAGCTTTCACAGCAATCAGCCCCAGCATTTT. The encoded protein is CASSFHSNQPQHF.

The rearrangement links TRBV9 to TRBJ1-1; weak D call: TRBD1 (6 bases). Trimming took off 4 bases at V and 0 bases at J, with 13 bases between the two ends. Germline CDR1 and CDR2: SGDLS and YYNGEE. The CDR3 runs 15 residues. DNA for the CDR3: TGTGCCAGCAGCTCCCGAGGACAGATGAACACTGAAGCTTTCTTT. Translation: CASSSRGQMNTEAFF.

The chain joins TRBV5-6 to TRBJ2-1; 8 bases are shared with TRBD2. There are 15 residues in the CDR3. Unmatched junction bases numbered 6, after V lost 1 base and J lost 6 bases. CDR1 SGHDT and CDR2 YYEEEE come from the germline V gene. The CDR3 sequence: CASSLWRGAGNEQFF. The CDR3 nucleotides read TGTGCCAGCAGCTTGTGGCGGGGGGCGGGCAATGAGCAGTTCTTC.

This clone was seen a single time. The gene calls are TRBV7-9 and TRBJ2-7; D is ambiguous. This CDR3 contains 14 residues. Germline-derived CDR1 and CDR2 are SEHNR and FQNEAQ (reference sequence). V was pared by 1 base and J by 6 bases, with 13 bases between. CDR3 coding DNA: TGTGCCAGCAGCTTAGAAGGGATAGTAAGCGAGCAGTACTTC. This gives the protein CASSLEGIVSEQYF.

This clone was seen once. The rearrangement uses TRBV28 and TRBJ1-5, with TRBD1 as a possible D gene (5 bases). The germline V gene encodes CDR1 MDHEN and CDR2 SYDVKM. CDR3 length: 15 amino acids. Trimming removed 5 bases at V and 2 bases at J, with 13 bases between. In DNA form, the CDR3 reads TGTGCCAGCAGTCCGGGGGATTTAGGCAATCAGCCCCAGCATTTT. Translation gives CASSPGDLGNQPQHF.

V usage is TRBV30 and J usage is TRBJ1-1; weak D call: TRBD1 (6 bases). This CDR3 spans 11 amino acids. Germline V CDR1 and CDR2: GTSNPN, SVGIG (reference sequence). V was cut by 1 base and J by 6 bases, with 6 bases left in between. The CDR3 sequence is CAWSGGPEAFF. The CDR3 DNA is TGTGCCTGGAGTGGGGGGCCTGAAGCTTTCTTT.

The rearrangement links TRBV30 to TRBJ1-5, with unresolved D. Germline CDR1 GTSNPN, CDR2 SVGIG (reference sequence). The CDR3 has 13 residues. V dropped 3 bases and J dropped 6 bases, with 12 bases sitting between them. CDR3 DNA sequence: TGTGCCTGGAGCAGGAGGGTCCTTCAGCCCCAGCATTTT. It is translated as CAWSRRVLQPQHF.

This clone was seen only a few times. The chain is built from TRBV2 and TRBJ2-2, with unresolved D. CDR3 size: 15 residues. V dropped 4 bases and J dropped 7 bases, with 16 bases sitting between them. The germline CDR1 and CDR2 sequences are SNHLY and FYNNEI. The CDR3 DNA is TGTGCCAGCAGTGGTATGACCAAGAACGGCGGGGAGCTGTTTTTT. It specifies CASSGMTKNGGELFF. Full variable domain (rest looked up from reference TRBV2 and TRBJ2-2): EPEVTQTPSHQVTQMGQEVILRCVPISNHLYFYWYRQILGQKVEFLVSFYNNEISEKSEIFDDQFSVERPDGSNFTLKIRSTKLEDSAMYFCASSGMTKNGGELFFGEGSRLTVL.

The V gene is TRBV30, the J gene TRBJ2-1; no definite D call. The CDR3 is 12 amino acids. CDR1 and CDR2 (germline): GTSNPN, SVGIG (reference sequence). V was cut by 5 bases and J by 6 bases, with 11 bases left in between. CDR3: CAWGTTLNEQFF. DNA of the CDR3: TGTGCCTGGGGAACTACCCTCAATGAGCAGTTCTTC.